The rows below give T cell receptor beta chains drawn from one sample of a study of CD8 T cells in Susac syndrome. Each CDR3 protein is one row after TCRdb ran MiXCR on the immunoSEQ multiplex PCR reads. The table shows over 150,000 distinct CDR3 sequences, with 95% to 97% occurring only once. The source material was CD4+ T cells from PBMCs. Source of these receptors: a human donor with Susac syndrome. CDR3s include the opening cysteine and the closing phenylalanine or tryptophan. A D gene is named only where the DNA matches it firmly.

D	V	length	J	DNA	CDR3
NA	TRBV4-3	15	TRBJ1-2	TGCGCCAGCAGCCAAGAACCCAGAAGTACTTATGGCTACACCTTC	CASSQEPRSTYGYTF
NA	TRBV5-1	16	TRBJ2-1	TGCGCCAGCAGCTTGGCAATCGGGACGCAGCACAATGAGCAGTTCTTC	CASSLAIGTQHNEQFF
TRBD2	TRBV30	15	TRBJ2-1	TGTGCCTGGGTGCAAGGACTAGCGGGAGTAGGGGAGCAGTTCTTC	CAWVQGLAGVGEQFF
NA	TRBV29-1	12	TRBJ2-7	TGCAGCGTCAGTTATGTCCAGTCCGAGCAGTACTTC	CSVSYVQSEQYF
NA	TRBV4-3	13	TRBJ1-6	TGCGCCAGCAGCCCCTCGGTAGGGTCACCCCTCCACTTT	CASSPSVGSPLHF
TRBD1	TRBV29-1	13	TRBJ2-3	TGCAGCGCCCGTCCCCAACAGGGGGATACGCAGTATTTT	CSARPQQGDTQYF
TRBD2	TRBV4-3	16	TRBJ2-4	TGCGCCAGCAGCCAAGATTTGAGACTAGCTGGTAACATTCAGTACTTC	CASSQDLRLAGNIQYF
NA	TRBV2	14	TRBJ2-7	TGTGCCAGCAGTGAAAGGGAACCCGCCTACGAGCAGTACTTC	CASSEREPAYEQYF
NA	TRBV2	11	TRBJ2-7	TGTGCCAGCAGTTCTTCCGTAAGTTGGTACTTC	CASSSSVSWYF
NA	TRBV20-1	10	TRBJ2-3	TGCAGTGCTACTAGAGATACGCAGTATTTT	CSATRDTQYF
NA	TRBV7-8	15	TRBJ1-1	TGTGCCAGCAGCCTCCTTATCGCGGGGTACACTGAAGCTTTCTTT	CASSLLIAGYTEAFF
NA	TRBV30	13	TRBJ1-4	TGTGCCTGGAGTTCGAGTCGGGGGGAAAAACTGTTTTTT	CAWSSSRGEKLFF
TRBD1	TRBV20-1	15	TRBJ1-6	TGCAGTGCTAGAATACAGGGGGATCGTAATTCACCCCTCCACTTT	CSARIQGDRNSPLHF
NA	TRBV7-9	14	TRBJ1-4	TGTGCCAGCAGCTTAGCGCAGGGTCGTGAAAAACTGTTTTTT	CASSLAQGREKLFF
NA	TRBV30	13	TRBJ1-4	TGTGCCTGGAACCTTGGGGGAGGCGAAAAACTGTTTTTT	CAWNLGGGEKLFF
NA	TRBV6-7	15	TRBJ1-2	TGTGCCAGCAGTTACTCGATATGGAAGGATTGGGGCTACACCTTC	CASSYSIWKDWGYTF
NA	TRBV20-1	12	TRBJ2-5	TGCAGTGCTAGAAGGGTAGGGGAGACCCAGTACTTC	CSARRVGETQYF
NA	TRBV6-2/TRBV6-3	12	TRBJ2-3	TGTGCCAGCGGAATCGGGGCAGATACGCAGTATTTT	CASGIGADTQYF
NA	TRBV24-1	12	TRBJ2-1	TGTGCCACCACAGGGGCCCCCAATGAGCAGTTCTTC	CATTGAPNEQFF
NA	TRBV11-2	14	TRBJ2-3	TGTGCCAGCAGCTCAGGACAGTTCACAGATACGCAGTATTTT	CASSSGQFTDTQYF
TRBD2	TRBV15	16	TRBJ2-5	TGTGCCACCAGCAGTGTCGCGGGACTAGGAAAAGAGACCCAGTACTTC	CATSSVAGLGKETQYF
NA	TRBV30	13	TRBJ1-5	TGTGCCTGCACCGGACAGAATAATCAGCCCCAGCATTTT	CACTGQNNQPQHF
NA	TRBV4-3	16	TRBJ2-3	TGCGCCAGCAGCCAAGATACAGGGTGGGTCACAGATACGCAGTATTTT	CASSQDTGWVTDTQYF